Each of the 27 T cell receptor beta chains below was sequenced from the same sample in a study of OX40 agonist ivuxolimab in advanced cancers. The protocol was immunoSEQ multiplex PCR, while the TCRdb copy is restricted to in-frame clones and leaves out a portion. This repertoire shows 50,000 or so clones, roughly 89% found once; its top ten account for about 4.5%. This specimen consisted of CD4+ or CD8+ T cells sorted from blood, obtained in a trial of the OX40 agonist ivuxolimab. All receptors derive from an adult with an advanced solid tumor such as melanoma, head and neck, liver or kidney cancer.

V usage is TRBV4-1 and J usage is TRBJ1-1; tentative D call: TRBD1 (5 bases). The germline V gene encodes CDR1 MGHRA and CDR2 YSYEKL. V was pared by 0 bases and J by 1 base, with 9 bases between. This CDR3 is 15 amino acids long. The CDR3 bases are TGCGCCAGCAGCCAAGAGGGGCTGCCGAACACTGAAGCTTTCTTT. Protein sequence: CASSQEGLPNTEAFF.

This chain connects TRBV4-1 to TRBJ2-5; 10 nucleotides agree with TRBD2. Germline V CDR1 and CDR2: MGHRA, YSYEKL. The CDR3 contains 14 residues. The CDR3 region has the DNA TGCGCAGCATCTTTGACTAGCGGGCAAGAGACCCAGTACTTC. It encodes CAASLTSGQETQYF.

This chain uses TRBV15 with TRBJ1-2; tentatively, D is TRBD1 (5 bases). The ends were cut back, 0 bases at V and 2 bases at J, with 10 bases in the middle. The CDR3 length is 15 residues. Germline CDR1 and CDR2: LNHNV and YYDKDF (reference sequence). The CDR3 reads CATSRDGAANYGYTF. CDR3 sequence (DNA): TGTGCCACCAGCAGAGATGGGGCAGCGAACTATGGCTACACCTTC.

This clone was picked up one time. The V and J genes are TRBV2 and TRBJ1-1; no clear D. The germline V and J ends were trimmed by 1 base and 3 bases, with 9 bases remaining between them. The CDR3 has 14 residues. CDR1 and CDR2 (germline): SNHLY, FYNNEI. CDR3 region: CASSEGSWDTEAFF. CDR3 coding DNA: TGTGCCAGCAGTGAAGGGTCGTGGGACACTGAAGCTTTCTTT.

CDR3: CASSLDRYTGELFF. CDR3 coding DNA: TGTGCCAGCAGCTTAGACAGGTACACCGGGGAGCTGTTTTTT. This chain uses TRBV5-5 with TRBJ2-2; D possibly corresponds to TRBD1 (6 bases). The CDR3 is 14 residues long. V gave up 2 bases and J gave up 3 bases, with 8 bases separating them. Germline CDR1 is SGHKS and CDR2 is YYEKEE (reference sequence).

The chain recombines TRBV28 with TRBJ2-3, with D possibly TRBD2 on 7 matching bases. Trimming stripped 8 bases from V and 3 bases from J, with 18 bases between. The CDR3 totals 15 residues. Germline V gives CDR1 MDHEN, CDR2 SYDVKM. CDR3 region: CASSGGTSGTDTQYF. In nucleotides, the CDR3 is TGTGCCAGCTCGGGGGGCACCTCGGGGACAGATACGCAGTATTTT.

The chain has TRBV4-1 and TRBJ2-5, with D uncertain. Trimming left V 0 bases short and J 1 base short, with 9 bases between. This CDR3 region has 15 residues. Germline values: CDR1 MGHRA, CDR2 YSYEKL. This CDR3 reads CASSQERGAQETQYF. CDR3 bases: TGCGCCAGCAGCCAAGAGCGCGGAGCCCAAGAGACCCAGTACTTC.

This chain uses TRBV7-2 with TRBJ1-1; no firm D call. V dropped 3 bases and J dropped 2 bases, with 10 bases sitting between them. Germline V gene data show CDR1 as SGHTA and CDR2 as FQGNSA. The CDR3 consists of 14 residues. CDR3 sequence reads: CASSFREINTEAFF. The CDR3 coding sequence is TGTGCCAGCAGCTTCCGGGAGATCAACACTGAAGCTTTCTTT.

This chain links TRBV6-1 with TRBJ2-5; D is possibly TRBD1 (6 bases). The CDR3 is 13 amino acids. Germline-derived CDR1 and CDR2 are MNHNS and SASEGT. Trimming shortened V by 0 bases and J by 7 bases, and 9 bases separated the two germline ends. CDR3 DNA: TGTGCCAGCAGTGAAGCGGGGGCCGGGACCCAGTACTTC. This sequence encodes CASSEAGAGTQYF.

CDR3 bases: TGTGCCAGCAGCCTGGGACAGAGCTCCTACAATGAGCAGTTCTTC. Amino acid sequence: CASSLGQSSYNEQFF. The chain uses TRBV28 and TRBJ2-1, with 7 bases that match TRBD1. This CDR3 contains 15 residues. Per germline, CDR1 MDHEN and CDR2 SYDVKM. Losses at the gene ends were 6 bases for V and 0 bases for J; bases not matched to a gene: 5.

The V call is TRBV5-5, the J call TRBJ1-5; 8 bases align to TRBD1. CDR3 size: 16 residues. CDR1 is SGHKS and CDR2 is YYEKEE in the germline V gene (reference sequence). Unmatched junction bases numbered 5, after V lost 2 bases and J lost 1 base. The CDR3 DNA reads TGTGCCAGCAGCTTCGCAGGGGGCGCGAGCAATCAGCCCCAGCATTTT. Residues: CASSFAGGASNQPQHF.

J is TRBJ2-5 and V is TRBV7-8; the match to TRBD2 covers 9 bases. The J call may be mistaken, given a closer DNA end match to TRBJ2-7. Per germline, CDR1 SGHVS and CDR2 FQNEAQ. This CDR3 is 16 amino acids long. The CDR3, as DNA: TGTGCCAGCAACCAACTAAGGGGCGGGAGGGCCTACGAGCAGTACTTC. This sequence encodes CASNQLRGGRAYEQYF.

The chain combines TRBV6-1 with TRBJ1-2; 10 nucleotides align to TRBD1. Germline values: CDR1 MNHNS, CDR2 SASEGT. The J segment lost 2 bases and the V segment lost 2 bases, leaving 14 bases of the junction unmatched. The CDR3 has 19 residues. Here the CDR3 reads CASSERYGTGALRNYGYTF. The CDR3 DNA reads TGTGCCAGCAGTGAAAGGTATGGGACAGGGGCCCTACGAAACTATGGCTACACCTTC.

The chain joins TRBV19 to TRBJ1-5, with TRBD1 as a possible D gene (6 bases). V was trimmed by 3 bases and J by 9 bases, leaving 18 bases between them. CDR1 and CDR2 (germline): LNHDA, SQIVND (reference sequence). The CDR3 is 15 amino acids. The CDR3 DNA is TGTGCCAGTAGTATCGGTGCAGGGGCCGCTGGGCCCCAGCATTTT. It specifies CASSIGAGAAGPQHF.

V usage is TRBV19 and J usage is TRBJ1-3; D is undetermined. V was clipped by 3 bases and J by 0 bases, with 9 bases between them. The germline CDR1 and CDR2 sequences are LNHDA and SQIVND (reference sequence). The CDR3 has 15 residues. The CDR3 here is CASSMAPVSGNTIYF. CDR3 nucleotides: TGTGCCAGTAGTATGGCCCCAGTCTCTGGAAACACCATATATTTT.

In its sample, this clone was seen a few times. This rearrangement joins TRBV7-9 to TRBJ1-6, with D unclear. Germline CDR1 and CDR2: SEHNR and FQNEAQ (reference sequence). Trimming took 8 bases from V and 7 from J, leaving 9 bases between them. The length of the CDR3 is 12 residues. This CDR3 is CASGRLNSPLHF. CDR3 coding DNA: TGTGCCAGCGGGAGGTTGAATTCACCCCTCCACTTT. The complete variable domain, with remaining parts taken from reference TRBV7-9 and TRBJ1-6, reads DTGVSQNPRHKITKRGQNVTFRCDPISEHNRLYWYRQTLGQGPEFLTYFQNEAQLEKSRLLSDRFSAERPKGSFSTLEIQRTEQGDSAMYLCASGRLNSPLHFGNGTRLTVT.

The genes are TRBV6-1 and TRBJ2-7; TRBD2 aligns across 7 bases. V gave up 2 bases and J gave up 4 bases; unmatched junction bases: 8. CDR1 is MNHNS and CDR2 is SASEGT in the germline V gene. The CDR3 length is 15 residues. CDR3 nucleotide sequence: TGTGCCAGCAGTGAATTTTGGGGGGGAGGATACGAGCAGTACTTC. Residues: CASSEFWGGGYEQYF.

The chain carries TRBV10-3 and TRBJ1-1, with a possible D match to TRBD1 (5 bases). The germline V gene has CDR1 ENHRY and CDR2 SYGVKD. The CDR3 spans 14 residues. V was trimmed by 0 bases and J by 4 bases, leaving 9 bases between them. The CDR3 nucleotides read TGTGCCATCAGTGAGTCCAGGGCGGGCACTGAAGCTTTCTTT. As protein: CAISESRAGTEAFF.

The rearrangement joins TRBV7-3 to TRBJ2-2; D is perhaps TRBD2 (5 bases). The CDR3 covers 13 residues. V lost 2 bases to trimming and J lost 5 bases, with 6 bases between them. Per the germline V gene, CDR1 is SGHTA and CDR2 is FQGTGA. In DNA form, the CDR3 reads TGTGCCAGCAGCTTACCGGGGACCGGGGAGCTGTTTTTT. It codes for CASSLPGTGELFF.

This chain connects TRBV7-6 to TRBJ2-5; D remains unclear. Germline V gene lookup returns CDR1 SGHVS and CDR2 FNYEAQ. This CDR3 is built from 13 residues. V lost 1 base, J lost 6 bases, and 9 bases lay in between. The CDR3 is CASSLGQPKTQYF. DNA for the CDR3: TGTGCCAGCAGCTTAGGGCAGCCAAAGACCCAGTACTTC.

The chain combines TRBV5-1 with TRBJ2-6; the D gene is possibly TRBD1 (5 bases). Trimming stripped 3 bases from V and 4 bases from J, with 20 bases between. Germline values: CDR1 SGHRS, CDR2 YFSETQ. This CDR3 is built from 18 residues. The CDR3, as DNA: TGCGCCAGCAGCTCCTTGTCAACAGGTCTCTCCGGGGCCAACGTCCTGACTTTC. It translates to CASSSLSTGLSGANVLTF.

This rearrangement joins TRBV4-2 to TRBJ1-1, with D uncertain. This CDR3 has 16 amino acids. Trimming took 0 bases from V and 3 from J, leaving 14 bases between them. The germline CDR1 and CDR2 sequences are LGHNA and YNFKEQ. The CDR3 DNA reads TGTGCCAGCAGCCAAGAGCCGACACTTGGGGACACTGAAGCTTTCTTT. It yields the protein CASSQEPTLGDTEAFF.

V is TRBV28 and J is TRBJ2-1; 10 bases are a match to TRBD1. The CDR3 length is 16 residues. CDR1 and CDR2 from the germline V gene are MDHEN and SYDVKM. The V and J ends lost 5 bases and 8 bases, in that order; junction bases with no gene match: 12. CDR3 coding DNA: TGTGCCAGCAGTGGAGAAGGGGACAGGGGCGTCGATGAGCAGTTCTTC. This encodes CASSGEGDRGVDEQFF. Combining the CDR3 with reference TRBV28 and TRBJ2-1 gives the whole variable domain DVKVTQSSRYLVKRTGEKVFLECVQDMDHENMFWYRQDPGLGLRLIYFSYDVKMKEKGDIPEGYSVSREKKERFSLILESASTNQTSMYLCASSGEGDRGVDEQFFGPGTRLTVL.

This sequence joins TRBV2 and TRBJ1-6, with 9 bases lining up with TRBD1. The CDR3 is made up of 16 amino acids. Germline loops: CDR1 SNHLY, CDR2 FYNNEI. V was clipped by 2 bases and J by 9 bases; unmatched bases: 8. CDR3 coding DNA: TGTGCCAGCAGTGAAAGCCGGACAGGGGTAGGTTCACCCCTCCACTTT. Translating it yields CASSESRTGVGSPLHF. The variable domain in full, completed from reference TRBV2 and TRBJ1-6, reads EPEVTQTPSHQVTQMGQEVILRCVPISNHLYFYWYRQILGQKVEFLVSFYNNEISEKSEIFDDQFSVERPDGSNFTLKIRSTKLEDSAMYFCASSESRTGVGSPLHFGNGTRLTVT.

The genes are TRBV14 and TRBJ2-1, with D tentatively TRBD2 (5 bases). The CDR3 length is 14 residues. V was shortened by 1 base and J by 7 bases, with 11 bases between the two germline ends. Germline assignment: CDR1 SGHDN and CDR2 FVKESK. CDR3 amino acids: CASSQVGWRNEQFF. CDR3 DNA sequence: TGTGCCAGCAGCCAAGTGGGCTGGAGGAATGAGCAGTTCTTC.

This chain connects TRBV7-9 to TRBJ2-2, with D hard to call. The V end was cut by 5 bases, the J end by 6 bases, with 7 bases between. CDR3 size: 12 residues. Germline V lookup: CDR1 SEHNR, CDR2 FQNEAQ (reference sequence). CDR3 sequence: CASSPSPGELFF. The CDR3 nucleotides are TGTGCCAGCAGCCCCAGCCCCGGGGAGCTGTTTTTT.

The DNA of the CDR3 is TGTGCCAGCAGCTCCCTCTACTCTGAGCAGTTCTTC. Protein sequence: CASSSLYSEQFF. The V call is TRBV5-4, the J call TRBJ2-1; D is unresolved. The CDR3 totals 12 residues. CDR1 is SGHNT, CDR2 YYREEE, per germline (reference sequence). Trimming took 3 bases from V and 9 from J, leaving 10 bases between them. Using reference TRBV5-4 and TRBJ2-1 for the parts outside the CDR3, the full variable domain is ETGVTQSPTHLIKTRGQQVTLRCSSQSGHNTVSWYQQALGQGPQFIFQYYREEENGRGNFPPRFSGLQFPNYSSELNVNALELDDSALYLCASSSLYSEQFFGPGTRLTVL.